This TCR beta chain derives from a study of T cells in Graves' hyperthyroidism and ophthalmopathy. General study points: Most clonotypes expanded in the thyroid (above 0.001) were also present in blood.

The authors deemed Graves' hyperthyroidism stable absent ophthalmopathy progression within 18 months. Orbital computed tomography and thyroid ultrasound, together with serum TRAb and thyroxine and clinical symptoms, were used for diagnoses. PBMCs came from 9 to 10 ml fresh peripheral blood. By share of the sample, this clonotype is medium-sized (0.01 to 0.1%). Its matching antigen is unknown. There were TCR beta CDR3 regions amplified from RNA transcripts. A set of HTBI primers served as the primers for a first-round RT-PCR of the TCR CDR3. TCRdb independently ran MiXCR on the multiplex PCR reads; one entry per CDR3 protein. Altogether around 620,000 distinct CDR3 sequences are present, roughly 15% being singletons, with the ten largest covering 3.5% to 4%. Germline V gives CDR1 MDHEN, CDR2 SYDVKM. This CDR3 region has 14 residues. The germline V and J ends were trimmed by 3 bases and 6 bases, with 11 bases remaining between them.

The specimen was blood. This chain joins TRBV28 and TRBJ2-2, with no clear D. The TCR was taken from a woman between 25 and 40 years old with Graves' hyperthyroidism. CDR3 nucleotide sequence: TGTGCCAGCAGTTTGTCGTCCGCTTCCGGGGAGCTGTTTTTT. Translated, it gives CASSLSSASGELFF.